Below are 23 T cell receptor beta chains sequenced from a single sample in a study of shared clonotypes between healthy human individuals (dated by TCRdb to about 2020). The library was obtained by the immunoSEQ multiplex PCR assay. TCRdb mirrors the immuneACCESS table, restricted to in-frame sequences. Some clones are absent from its copies; in checked studies, under half trace to an unresolved V gene, and the reason for the others is unknown. The sample records around 1.9 million clones, approximately 94% of which are singletons. Roughly 1.7% of the sample belongs to the ten largest clones. CD8 naive samples were CD45RO-negative cells positively selected for CCR7, giving a CD45RA+CCR7+ population that excluded TemRA cells. The sequenced material came from naive CD8+ T cells from PBMCs. This specimen's cell subset or site label, per the study, means: CD45RA+CCR7+. All receptors derive from a man aged 18-30 years in good health. Some clones in this sample may be carry-over from other donors' samples.

This chain joins TRBV30 and TRBJ2-7; D gene unclear. CDR1 and CDR2 from the germline V gene are GTSNPN and SVGIG (reference sequence). V was trimmed by 2 bases and J by 7 bases, leaving 18 bases between them. This CDR3 comprises 14 residues. CDR3 in amino acids: CAWSPLGKLGEQYF. In nucleotides, the CDR3 is TGTGCCTGGAGTCCATTGGGGAAATTAGGAGAGCAGTACTTC.

The CDR3 nucleotides are TGTGCCAGCAGAGACACGGAGTATGGCTACACCTTC. Its translation: CASRDTEYGYTF. The V call is TRBV7-9, the J call TRBJ1-2; D unresolved. This CDR3 has 12 amino acids. Per the germline V gene, CDR1 is SEHNR and CDR2 is FQNEAQ (reference sequence). V dropped 6 bases and J dropped 5 bases, with 10 bases sitting between them.

The chain couples TRBV12-5 to TRBJ2-3; 9 nucleotides agree with TRBD2. With V trimmed by 8 bases and J by 5 bases, 5 bases remained unmatched. CDR1 is LGHNT, CDR2 FRNRAP, per germline. The CDR3 runs 13 residues. The CDR3 nucleotides read TGTGCTAGTAGCGCGGGAGGGAAAGATACGCAGTATTTT. This sequence encodes CASSAGGKDTQYF.

The genes are TRBV13 and TRBJ2-7; D is unclear. Germline CDR1 and CDR2: PRHDT and FYEKMQ (reference sequence). Between the trimmed V and J ends, which lost 4 bases and 6 bases, there was a span of 16 bases. The CDR3 contains 14 residues. The CDR3 sequence: CASSSGGWSGEQYF. DNA for the CDR3: TGTGCCAGCAGCTCCGGTGGGTGGTCGGGCGAGCAGTACTTC.

This chain connects TRBV7-9 to TRBJ2-1; 7 nucleotides line up with TRBD2. V dropped 5 bases and J dropped 6; count of bases not matched to a gene: 13. Germline-derived CDR1 and CDR2 are SEHNR and FQNEAQ (reference sequence). This CDR3 has 16 amino acids. DNA of the CDR3: TGTGCCAGCAGCCTTCCGGGGGGAGCGGGGCGCAATGAGCAGTTCTTC. It encodes CASSLPGGAGRNEQFF.

On this clone: The same CDR3 also results from other DNA sequences found in this sample. The chain recombines TRBV29-1 with TRBJ2-7; possible D gene TRBD1, 5 bases. Germline V gene sequence: CDR1 SQVTM, CDR2 ANQGSEA. This CDR3 is 12 amino acids long. V was clipped by 4 bases and J by 1 base, with 8 bases between them. DNA of the CDR3: TGCAGCGTTGGCGACAGTTCCTACGAGCAGTACTTC. Protein product: CSVGDSSYEQYF.

This chain uses TRBV7-3 with TRBJ2-2, with D hard to call. Trimming cost V 4 bases and J 4 bases, with 4 bases left between them. Germline CDR1 is SGHTA and CDR2 is FQGTGA. This CDR3 contains 12 residues. The CDR3 region is CASSWTTGELFF. The CDR3 DNA follows: TGTGCCAGCAGCTGGACCACCGGGGAGCTGTTTTTT.

The chain employs TRBV6-8 and TRBJ1-5; D uncertain. The CDR3 sequence is 13 residues long. Germline CDR1 and CDR2: MNHGY and SAAAGT. V lost 8 bases to trimming and J lost 4 bases, with 12 bases between them. The CDR3 spells CASPNAINQPQHF. CDR3 nucleotide sequence: TGTGCCAGCCCCAATGCGATAAATCAGCCCCAGCATTTT.

J is TRBJ2-7 and V is TRBV11-2; D is unclear. The CDR3 has 12 amino acids. Germline loops: CDR1 SGHAT, CDR2 FQNNGV. V lost 2 bases to trimming and J lost 4 bases, with 6 bases between them. The CDR3 nucleotides read TGTGCCAGCAGCTTATATGGTTACGAGCAGTACTTC. This encodes CASSLYGYEQYF.

CDR3 nucleotide sequence: TGTGCCATCAGTGAAGGGCAGATCGACGAGCAGTACTTC. This encodes CAISEGQIDEQYF. The rearrangement links TRBV10-3 to TRBJ2-7; D is undetermined. The CDR3 spans 13 residues. Germline V gene data show CDR1 as ENHRY and CDR2 as SYGVKD. Between the trimmed V and J ends, which lost 3 bases and 5 bases, there was a span of 11 bases.

This clone is a singleton in its sample. This chain uses TRBV19 with TRBJ1-1; a weak D match, TRBD1 (6 bases). Germline loops: CDR1 LNHDA, CDR2 SQIVND (reference sequence). The V gene lost 2 bases and the J gene lost 0 bases, with 13 bases spanning the gap. The CDR3 runs to 16 residues. The CDR3 DNA reads TGTGCCAGTAGTATATTTGGACAGAGCATGAACACTGAAGCTTTCTTT. The encoded protein is CASSIFGQSMNTEAFF.

The CDR3 region has the DNA TGTGCCAGCAGCTCCCGACAGAGCTCCTACAATGAGCAGTTCTTC. Translated: CASSSRQSSYNEQFF. The chain is built from TRBV7-9 and TRBJ2-1, with D perhaps matching TRBD1 (5 bases). Trimming shortened V by 4 bases and J by 0 bases, and 10 bases separated the two germline ends. CDR3 length: 15 amino acids. In germline, CDR1 is SEHNR, CDR2 FQNEAQ (reference sequence).

V is TRBV16 and J is TRBJ2-7, with 9 bases lining up with TRBD1. V was clipped by 1 base and J by 6 bases; unmatched bases: 10. This CDR3 has 16 residues. Germline V lookup: CDR1 KGHSY, CDR2 FQNENV. The CDR3 nucleotides are TGTGCCAGCAGCCAATTCGGGACAGGGTTACTCGGCGAGCAGTACTTC. Translating it yields CASSQFGTGLLGEQYF.

This clone was found once. The chain joins TRBV28 to TRBJ2-3, with 9 bases fitting TRBD2. CDR1 MDHEN and CDR2 SYDVKM come from the germline V gene. V dropped 6 bases and J dropped 0; count of bases not matched to a gene: 4. The CDR3 is 15 residues long. As DNA, the CDR3 is TGTGCCAGCAGACCTAGCGGGGAAAGCACAGATACGCAGTATTTT. Amino acid sequence: CASRPSGESTDTQYF. The whole variable domain, remainder taken from reference TRBV28 and TRBJ2-3, is DVKVTQSSRYLVKRTGEKVFLECVQDMDHENMFWYRQDPGLGLRLIYFSYDVKMKEKGDIPEGYSVSREKKERFSLILESASTNQTSMYLCASRPSGESTDTQYFGPGTRLTVL.

The V gene is TRBV9, the J gene TRBJ2-3; 15 nucleotides agree with TRBD2. The V gene end was trimmed by 2 bases and the J gene end by 4 bases; junction bases not matched to a gene: 5. The CDR3 loop spans 17 amino acids. The germline gives CDR1 SGDLS, CDR2 YYNGEE. The CDR3 DNA is TGTGCCAGCAGCGTTGGACTAGCGGGAGGGGTCCCAGATACGCAGTATTTT. Translated: CASSVGLAGGVPDTQYF.

About this clone: This CDR3 is also generated by other DNA sequences in the sample. The V and J genes are TRBV28 and TRBJ1-5; D is unclear. There are 13 residues in the CDR3. Germline V gene data show CDR1 as MDHEN and CDR2 as SYDVKM. The V and J ends lost 3 bases and 4 bases respectively, with 7 bases between them. CDR3 bases: TGTGCCAGCAGTTTTCTCCCTAATCAGCCCCAGCATTTT. Translation: CASSFLPNQPQHF.

About this clone itself: Other DNA sequences from this sample encode an identical CDR3 as well. The V and J genes are TRBV9 and TRBJ2-2; perhaps TRBD2 as D (5 bases). CDR3 length: 14 amino acids. Germline V gene sequence: CDR1 SGDLS, CDR2 YYNGEE. The V end was cut by 1 base, the J end by 2 bases, with 6 bases between. The CDR3 spells CASSVSGNTGELFF. The CDR3 nucleotides are TGTGCCAGCAGCGTATCGGGAAACACCGGGGAGCTGTTTTTT.

V is TRBV11-2 and J is TRBJ2-7; maybe TRBD1 (6 bases). The V gene's germline CDR1 is SGHAT and CDR2 FQNNGV. V lost 4 bases and J 0 bases, leaving 16 bases between the germline ends. The CDR3 covers 16 residues. CDR3 DNA sequence: TGTGCCAGCAGCTCAAACAGGGCATTGAGCTCCTACGAGCAGTACTTC. This translates into CASSSNRALSSYEQYF.

J is TRBJ1-3 and V is TRBV27; 8 nucleotides align to TRBD1. The V gene's germline CDR1 is MNHEY and CDR2 SMNVEV (reference sequence). J gave up 6 bases and V 4 bases, and 5 bases lay outside the gene matches. CDR3 length equals 14 residues. The CDR3 DNA reads TGTGCCAGCAGTTCCACAGGGGGAGTAAACACCATATATTTT. This sequence encodes CASSSTGGVNTIYF.

The V and J genes are TRBV19 and TRBJ2-1, with 8 positions matching TRBD1. Trimming cost V 4 bases and J 7 bases; bases outside gene matches: 12. The CDR3 length is 16 residues. CDR1 and CDR2 (germline): LNHDA, SQIVND (reference sequence). The CDR3 protein is CASSTRGRGLWNEQFF. The CDR3 DNA is TGTGCCAGTAGTACCCGAGGCAGGGGGCTATGGAATGAGCAGTTCTTC.

The V gene is TRBV5-8, the J gene TRBJ2-7; TRBD2 matches at 14 bases. The CDR3 has 16 residues. The ends lost 4 bases at V and 0 bases at J; junction bases unmatched: 3. Germline CDR1 is SGHTS and CDR2 is YDEGEE. CDR3 in DNA: TGTGCCAGCAGCCCGGGACTAGCGGGAGCCTCCTACGAGCAGTACTTC. Its protein is CASSPGLAGASYEQYF.

This chain uses TRBV7-2 with TRBJ2-3, with 9 nucleotides matching TRBD2. V shed 5 bases and J 7 bases; nucleotides not matched to a gene: 10. Per germline, CDR1 SGHTA and CDR2 FQGNSA. This CDR3 has 15 residues. The CDR3: CASSPVGSGSYTQYF. In DNA, the CDR3 is TGTGCCAGCAGCCCCGTGGGTAGCGGGAGTTATACGCAGTATTTT. Supplemented by reference TRBV7-2 and TRBJ2-3, the full variable domain reads GAGVSQSPSNKVTEKGKDVELRCDPISGHTALYWYRQSLGQGLEFLIYFQGNSAPDKSGLPSDRFSAERTGGSVSTLTIQRTQQEDSAVYLCASSPVGSGSYTQYFGPGTRLTVL.

The chain recombines TRBV7-6 with TRBJ2-7; D unresolved. This CDR3 is 14 amino acids long. The V end lost 5 bases, the J end lost 2 bases, and 13 bases lay between the germline ends. Germline lookup yields CDR1 SGHVS and CDR2 FNYEAQ. The CDR3 nucleotides read TGTGCCAGCAGCCCAGACACCGTCACCTACGAGCAGTACTTC. Its translation is CASSPDTVTYEQYF.